What follows are 24 T cell receptor beta chains derived from one specimen sequenced in a study of T cell changes during pregnancy in multiple sclerosis. Measured with immunoSEQ multiplex PCR; TCRdb has only the in-frame clones, and not every one. In the table there are roughly 67,000 clones, more than 85% of which are singletons. The specimen comprised peripheral blood, sampled in the second trimester of pregnancy. The source of these receptors is a female donor with multiple sclerosis, enrolled in a pregnancy study.

This clone was detected once. V gene TRBV6-5 combines with J gene TRBJ2-5; TRBD2 might be the D (7 bases). CDR3 length: 14 amino acids. The V and J ends lost 5 bases and 4 bases respectively, with 14 bases between them. Germline V CDR1 and CDR2: MNHEY, SVGAGI. In nucleotides, the CDR3 is TGTGCCAGCAGTCATAAGGGGGGGCTAGAGACCCAGTACTTC. Translated, it gives CASSHKGGLETQYF.

This clone occurred once. J is TRBJ1-4 and V is TRBV5-1; tentative D call: TRBD1 (6 bases). Germline V gene sequence: CDR1 SGHRS, CDR2 YFSETQ. Trimming stripped 0 bases from V and 8 bases from J, with 14 bases between. The length of the CDR3 is 15 residues. CDR3 loop: CASSLALDRSEKLFF. In nucleotides, the CDR3 is TGCGCCAGCAGCTTGGCCCTTGACAGGTCAGAAAAACTGTTTTTT. Using reference TRBV5-1 and TRBJ1-4 for the parts outside the CDR3, the full variable domain is KAGVTQTPRYLIKTRGQQVTLSCSPISGHRSVSWYQQTPGQGLQFLFEYFSETQRNKGNFPGRFSGRQFSNSRSEMNVSTLELGDSALYLCASSLALDRSEKLFFGSGTQLSVL.

The V call is TRBV7-9, the J call TRBJ2-5, with a weak D call TRBD2 (6 bases). The CDR3 sequence is 14 residues long. Germline CDR1 reads SEHNR; CDR2 reads FQNEAQ (reference sequence). Trimming took off 5 bases at V and 1 base at J, with 11 bases between the two ends. The DNA of the CDR3 is TGTGCCAGCAGCAGAGGACTAAGCCAAGAGACCCAGTACTTC. The encoded protein is CASSRGLSQETQYF. The full variable domain, with the rest looked up from reference TRBV7-9 and TRBJ2-5, is DTGVSQNPRHKITKRGQNVTFRCDPISEHNRLYWYRQTLGQGPEFLTYFQNEAQLEKSRLLSDRFSAERPKGSFSTLEIQRTEQGDSAMYLCASSRGLSQETQYFGPGTRLLVL.

This rearrangement joins TRBV11-2 to TRBJ1-2; D may be TRBD1 (6 bases). V lost 0 bases and J 8 bases, leaving 13 bases between the germline ends. The germline CDR1 and CDR2 sequences are SGHAT and FQNNGV. The CDR3 length is 14 residues. Written as DNA, the CDR3 is TGTGCCAGCAGCTTAGATTTCAGGGGTTCCGGCTACACCTTC. This translates into CASSLDFRGSGYTF.

The V call is TRBV2, the J call TRBJ1-3, with D tentatively TRBD1 (6 bases). The V end was cut by 4 bases, the J end by 0 bases, with 19 bases between. This CDR3 is 18 amino acids long. Per the germline V gene, CDR1 is SNHLY and CDR2 is FYNNEI. This CDR3 is CASSGPGHPPFSGNTIYF. The DNA of the CDR3 is TGTGCCAGCAGTGGGCCGGGACACCCCCCTTTCTCTGGAAACACCATATATTTT.

The chain uses TRBV5-4 and TRBJ2-1, with 14 bases aligning to TRBD2. With V trimmed by 5 bases and J by 1 base, 8 bases remained unmatched. Germline CDR1 SGHNT, CDR2 YYREEE (reference sequence). The CDR3 sequence is 18 residues long. CDR3 bases: TGTGCCAGCAGTTCGGGACTAGCGGGAGAAGTGTCCTACAATGAGCAGTTCTTC. Its translation is CASSSGLAGEVSYNEQFF.

The chain links TRBV5-1 to TRBJ1-1; D is unclear. The CDR3 has 15 amino acids. Trimming stripped 2 bases from V and 0 bases from J, with 11 bases between. Germline values: CDR1 SGHRS, CDR2 YFSETQ. The CDR3 loop reads CASSLVFGMNTEAFF. The CDR3 region has the DNA TGCGCCAGCAGCTTAGTCTTTGGCATGAACACTGAAGCTTTCTTT.

This clone came up once. This sequence joins TRBV9 and TRBJ1-2; D is undetermined. The germline V and J ends were trimmed by 3 bases and 8 bases, with 17 bases remaining between them. The CDR3 consists of 14 residues. Germline assignment: CDR1 SGDLS and CDR2 YYNGEE. The CDR3 region is CASSAVLSGLGYTF. CDR3 coding DNA: TGTGCCAGCAGCGCGGTACTCTCAGGATTGGGCTACACCTTC.

V usage is TRBV9 and J usage is TRBJ2-2; D not certain. The CDR3 covers 14 residues. Germline V gene sequence: CDR1 SGDLS, CDR2 YYNGEE. The germline V and J ends were trimmed by 0 bases and 1 base, with 4 bases remaining between them. CDR3 nucleotides: TGTGCCAGCAGCGTAGGCGGGAACACCGGGGAGCTGTTTTTT. This codes for CASSVGGNTGELFF.

The chain recombines TRBV28 with TRBJ1-2; 8 nucleotides agree with TRBD1. The J segment lost 4 bases and the V segment lost 2 bases, leaving 0 bases of the junction unmatched. Germline V gene sequence: CDR1 MDHEN, CDR2 SYDVKM. The CDR3 has 13 residues. The CDR3: CASSLGQGYGYTF. In DNA, the CDR3 is TGTGCCAGCAGTTTAGGACAGGGCTATGGCTACACCTTC.

The rearrangement uses TRBV6-5 and TRBJ1-1; weak D call: TRBD1 (5 bases). Per germline, CDR1 MNHEY and CDR2 SVGAGI. Trimming pared 5 bases from V and 8 bases from J, leaving 21 bases between. This CDR3 has 15 residues. Here the CDR3 reads CASSHGSAGPKEAFF. DNA for the CDR3: TGTGCCAGCAGTCACGGGTCAGCGGGACCCAAAGAAGCTTTCTTT.

This chain joins TRBV7-3 and TRBJ1-2; TRBD1 agrees at 8 bases. The J segment lost 5 bases and the V segment lost 8 bases, leaving 7 bases of the junction unmatched. The CDR3 has 13 amino acids. Germline-derived CDR1 and CDR2 are SGHTA and FQGTGA. The CDR3 DNA is TGTGCCAGCGGAACAGGGGGGCCATATGGCTACACCTTC. It encodes CASGTGGPYGYTF.

The rearrangement links TRBV19 to TRBJ1-2, with TRBD1 identical over 10 bases. V dropped 5 bases and J dropped 8; count of bases not matched to a gene: 8. The CDR3 is 14 amino acids. The germline V gene encodes CDR1 LNHDA and CDR2 SQIVND (reference sequence). In nucleotides, the CDR3 is TGTGCCAGTAGTGCAGACAGGGGGCTTAGGGGCTACACCTTC. Its translation is CASSADRGLRGYTF.

This clone appeared once. This rearrangement joins TRBV6-5 to TRBJ2-7; D is perhaps TRBD2 (5 bases). In germline, CDR1 is MNHEY, CDR2 SVGAGI. The CDR3 runs to 12 residues. Trimming took off 6 bases at V and 6 bases at J, with 12 bases between the two ends. The CDR3 region has the DNA TGTGCCAGCAGCCGGGTTGGAGGCGAGCAGTACTTC. It specifies CASSRVGGEQYF.

This clone was detected a few times. The V gene is TRBV7-8, the J gene TRBJ2-6, with D possibly being TRBD2 (7 bases). V shed 4 bases and J shed 0 bases, with 16 bases lying between them. CDR3 length: 18 amino acids. Germline CDR1 and CDR2: SGHVS and FQNEAQ. The CDR3 is CASSSEGDYNSGANVLTF. DNA for the CDR3: TGTGCCAGCAGCTCGGAGGGGGACTACAACTCTGGGGCCAACGTCCTGACTTTC.

The table lists this clone with a count of one. The V call is TRBV19, the J call TRBJ2-3; 7 bases are shared with TRBD2. Per germline, CDR1 LNHDA and CDR2 SQIVND (reference sequence). This CDR3 has 12 residues. V shed 9 bases and J 2 bases; nucleotides not matched to a gene: 2. CDR3 DNA sequence: TGTGCCAGCGGGGACTACACAGATACGCAGTATTTT. As protein: CASGDYTDTQYF.

The chain recombines TRBV10-2 with TRBJ2-4, with 8 bases that match TRBD2. Looked up from germline, CDR1 is WSHSY and CDR2 is SAAADI. V dropped 3 bases and J dropped 0; count of bases not matched to a gene: 4. CDR3 length: 16 residues. The CDR3 loop is CASSDGTRVAKNIQYF. CDR3 DNA sequence: TGCGCCAGCAGTGATGGGACTAGAGTAGCCAAAAACATTCAGTACTTC.

The J gene is TRBJ1-1, the V gene TRBV6-5; maybe TRBD1 (5 bases). The CDR3 has 14 residues. CDR1 and CDR2 (germline): MNHEY, SVGAGI. V was shortened by 7 bases and J by 2 bases, with 14 bases between the two germline ends. The CDR3 sequence is CASNRPALNTEAFF. The DNA for the CDR3 is TGTGCCAGCAACAGGCCCGCTCTTAACACTGAAGCTTTCTTT.

This rearrangement joins TRBV28 to TRBJ2-5; TRBD2 aligns across 9 bases. The CDR3 loop spans 14 amino acids. CDR1 is MDHEN, CDR2 SYDVKM, per germline. V shed 3 bases and J 5 bases; nucleotides not matched to a gene: 4. CDR3 loop: CASSLGTSSETQYF. CDR3 DNA: TGTGCCAGCAGTTTGGGGACTAGCTCGGAGACCCAGTACTTC.

The chain couples TRBV5-6 to TRBJ1-4; the match to TRBD1 covers 8 bases. CDR3 length: 14 amino acids. Trimming at V came to 0 bases and at J to 8 bases, leaving 3 bases not matched to a gene. Per the germline V gene, CDR1 is SGHDT and CDR2 is YYEEEE. The CDR3 DNA follows: TGTGCCAGCAGCTTGGAAACAGGGGGGGAAAAACTGTTTTTT. Translating gives CASSLETGGEKLFF.

V usage is TRBV7-9 and J usage is TRBJ2-1; 7 bases align to TRBD2. This CDR3 is built from 18 residues. Germline CDR1 is SEHNR and CDR2 is FQNEAQ (reference sequence). The V segment lost 5 bases and the J segment 0 bases; nucleotides outside the gene matches: 13. CDR3: CASSPTLKAGSSYNEQFF. The CDR3 nucleotides read TGTGCCAGCAGCCCCACCCTCAAAGCGGGGAGCTCCTACAATGAGCAGTTCTTC.

The chain carries TRBV2 and TRBJ2-2, with 7 bases that match TRBD1. Germline V gives CDR1 SNHLY, CDR2 FYNNEI. V was clipped by 6 bases and J by 2 bases; unmatched bases: 6. The CDR3 is 15 residues long. For the CDR3, the DNA is TGTGCCAGCAGGGGTAACAGGGGTAACACCGGGGAGCTGTTTTTT. Amino acids: CASRGNRGNTGELFF. The full variable domain, in which reference TRBV2 and TRBJ2-2 provide the parts outside the CDR3, is EPEVTQTPSHQVTQMGQEVILRCVPISNHLYFYWYRQILGQKVEFLVSFYNNEISEKSEIFDDQFSVERPDGSNFTLKIRSTKLEDSAMYFCASRGNRGNTGELFFGEGSRLTVL.

The chain has TRBV10-3 and TRBJ1-2, with 8 bases matching TRBD1. V dropped 4 bases and J dropped 8; count of bases not matched to a gene: 12. The V gene's germline CDR1 is ENHRY and CDR2 SYGVKD. This CDR3 comprises 15 residues. The CDR3 nucleotides are TGTGCCATCAGTGGGGGATACGACAGGGGAGGCGGCTACACCTTC. Translating it yields CAISGGYDRGGGYTF.

The chain joins TRBV2 to TRBJ2-5, with D possibly TRBD1 on 5 matching bases. The germline CDR1 and CDR2 sequences are SNHLY and FYNNEI. Trimming stripped 1 base from V and 4 bases from J, with 13 bases between. The CDR3 extends over 15 amino acids. CDR3: CASSEVLGARETQYF. Written as DNA, the CDR3 is TGTGCCAGCAGTGAAGTACTTGGGGCACGAGAGACCCAGTACTTC.